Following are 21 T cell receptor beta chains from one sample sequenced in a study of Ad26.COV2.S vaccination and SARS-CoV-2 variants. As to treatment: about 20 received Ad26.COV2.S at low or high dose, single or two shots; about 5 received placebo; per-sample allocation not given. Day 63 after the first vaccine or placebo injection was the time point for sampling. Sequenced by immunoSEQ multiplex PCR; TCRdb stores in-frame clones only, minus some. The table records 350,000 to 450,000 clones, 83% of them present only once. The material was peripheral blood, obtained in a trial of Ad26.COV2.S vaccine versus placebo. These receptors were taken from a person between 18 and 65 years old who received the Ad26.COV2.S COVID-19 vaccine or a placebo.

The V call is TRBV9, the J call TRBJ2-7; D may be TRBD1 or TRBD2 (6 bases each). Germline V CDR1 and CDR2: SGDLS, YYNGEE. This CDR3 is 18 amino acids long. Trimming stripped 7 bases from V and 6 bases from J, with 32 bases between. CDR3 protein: CASGDRGTYPSRRIEQYF. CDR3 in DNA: TGTGCCAGCGGGGATAGGGGGACTTATCCCTCTAGAAGAATCGAGCAGTACTTC.

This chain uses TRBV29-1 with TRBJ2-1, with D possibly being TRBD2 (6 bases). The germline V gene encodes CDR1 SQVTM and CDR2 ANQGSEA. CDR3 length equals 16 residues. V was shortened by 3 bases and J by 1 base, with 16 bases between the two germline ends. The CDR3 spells CSVEGLVFLSYNEQFF. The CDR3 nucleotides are TGCAGCGTTGAGGGACTCGTGTTCCTATCCTACAATGAGCAGTTCTTC.

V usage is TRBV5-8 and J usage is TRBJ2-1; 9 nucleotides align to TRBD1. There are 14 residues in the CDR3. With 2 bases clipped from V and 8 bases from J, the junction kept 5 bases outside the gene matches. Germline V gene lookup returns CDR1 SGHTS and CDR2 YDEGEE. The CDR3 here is CASSFGQGWDEQFF. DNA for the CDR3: TGTGCCAGCAGCTTCGGACAGGGGTGGGATGAGCAGTTCTTC.

The CDR3 loop is CASLSRGYTEAFF. DNA of the CDR3: TGTGCCAGCTTGTCCCGGGGATACACTGAAGCTTTCTTT. The chain is built from TRBV6-5 and TRBJ1-1; no firm D call. There are 13 residues in the CDR3. The germline V gene encodes CDR1 MNHEY and CDR2 SVGAGI. V gave up 8 bases and J gave up 3 bases, with 13 bases separating them.

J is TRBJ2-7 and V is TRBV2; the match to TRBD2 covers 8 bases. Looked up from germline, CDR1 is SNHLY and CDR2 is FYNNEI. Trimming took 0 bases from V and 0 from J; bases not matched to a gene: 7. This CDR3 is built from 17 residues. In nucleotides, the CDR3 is TGTGCCAGCAGTGAAGCGCTTTGGAGCGGGAGCTCCTACGAGCAGTACTTC. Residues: CASSEALWSGSSYEQYF.

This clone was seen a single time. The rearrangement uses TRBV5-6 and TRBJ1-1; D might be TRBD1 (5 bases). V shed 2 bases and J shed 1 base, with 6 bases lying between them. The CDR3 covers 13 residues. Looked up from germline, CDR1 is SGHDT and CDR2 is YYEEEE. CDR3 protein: CASSLRGNTEAFF. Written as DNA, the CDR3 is TGTGCCAGCAGCTTAAGGGGGAACACTGAAGCTTTCTTT.

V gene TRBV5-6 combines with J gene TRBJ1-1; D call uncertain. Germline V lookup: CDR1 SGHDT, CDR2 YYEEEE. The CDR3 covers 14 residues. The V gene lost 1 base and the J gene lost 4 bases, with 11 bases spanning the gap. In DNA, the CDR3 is TGTGCCAGCAGCTTGTACGGTGTCAGCACTGAAGCTTTCTTT. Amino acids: CASSLYGVSTEAFF.

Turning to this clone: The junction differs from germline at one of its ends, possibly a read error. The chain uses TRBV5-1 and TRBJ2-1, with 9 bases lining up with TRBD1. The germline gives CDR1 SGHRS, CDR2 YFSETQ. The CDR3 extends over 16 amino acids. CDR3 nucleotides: TGCGCCAGCACCTTGAATGGGGGACAGGGTTTTGGTGAGCAGTTCTTC. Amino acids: CASTLNGGQGFGEQFF.

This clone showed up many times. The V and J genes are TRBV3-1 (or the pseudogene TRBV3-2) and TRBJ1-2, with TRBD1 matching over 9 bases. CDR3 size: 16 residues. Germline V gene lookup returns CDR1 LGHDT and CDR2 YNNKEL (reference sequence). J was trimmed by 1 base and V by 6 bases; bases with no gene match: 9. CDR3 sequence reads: CASRQMGGQGNYGYTF. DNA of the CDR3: TGTGCCAGCAGGCAAATGGGGGGACAGGGTAACTATGGCTACACCTTC.

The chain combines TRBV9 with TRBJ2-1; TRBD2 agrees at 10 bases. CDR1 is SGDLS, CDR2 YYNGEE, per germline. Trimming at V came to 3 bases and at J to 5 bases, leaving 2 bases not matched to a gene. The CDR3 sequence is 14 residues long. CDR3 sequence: CASSGSGRNNEQFF. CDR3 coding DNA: TGTGCCAGCAGCGGTAGCGGGAGGAACAATGAGCAGTTCTTC.

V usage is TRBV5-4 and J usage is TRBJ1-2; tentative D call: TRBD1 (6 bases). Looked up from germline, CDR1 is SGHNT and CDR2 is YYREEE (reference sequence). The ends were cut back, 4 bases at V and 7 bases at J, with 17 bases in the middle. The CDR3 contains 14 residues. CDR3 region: CASSHGGQVGGYTF. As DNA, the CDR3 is TGTGCCAGCAGCCACGGGGGGCAGGTTGGTGGCTACACCTTC.

DNA of the CDR3: TGTGCCAGCACAGGACAGCCTTCGTCAGATACGCAGTATTTT. Protein: CASTGQPSSDTQYF. The chain has TRBV28 and TRBJ2-3; a weak D match, TRBD1 (6 bases). Between the trimmed V and J ends, which lost 7 bases and 4 bases, there was a span of 15 bases. The germline V gene has CDR1 MDHEN and CDR2 SYDVKM. The CDR3 totals 14 residues.

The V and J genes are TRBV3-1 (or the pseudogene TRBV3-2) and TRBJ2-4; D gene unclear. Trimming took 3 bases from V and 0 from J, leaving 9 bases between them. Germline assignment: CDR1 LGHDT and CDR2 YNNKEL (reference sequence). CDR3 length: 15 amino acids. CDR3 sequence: CASSHLLLAKNIQYF. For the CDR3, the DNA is TGTGCCAGCAGCCACCTTCTCCTAGCCAAAAACATTCAGTACTTC.

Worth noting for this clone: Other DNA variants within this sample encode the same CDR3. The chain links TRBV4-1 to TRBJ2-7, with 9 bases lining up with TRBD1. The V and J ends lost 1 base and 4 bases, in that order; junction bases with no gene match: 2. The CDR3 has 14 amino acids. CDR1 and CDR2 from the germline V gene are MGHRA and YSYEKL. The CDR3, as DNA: TGCGCCAGCAGCCAAGGCGACAGGGGGTACGAGCAGTACTTC. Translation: CASSQGDRGYEQYF.

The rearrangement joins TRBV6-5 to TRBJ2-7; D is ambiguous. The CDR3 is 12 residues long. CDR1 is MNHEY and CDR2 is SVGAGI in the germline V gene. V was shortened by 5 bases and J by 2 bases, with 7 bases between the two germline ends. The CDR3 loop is CASSLGTYEQYF. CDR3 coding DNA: TGTGCCAGCAGTCTTGGTACCTACGAGCAGTACTTC.

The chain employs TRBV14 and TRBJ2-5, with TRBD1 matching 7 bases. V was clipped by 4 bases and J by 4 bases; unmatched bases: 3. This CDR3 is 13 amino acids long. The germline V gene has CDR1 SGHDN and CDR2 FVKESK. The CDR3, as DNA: TGTGCCAGCAGCCTGACAGGGCCAGAGACCCAGTACTTC. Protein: CASSLTGPETQYF.

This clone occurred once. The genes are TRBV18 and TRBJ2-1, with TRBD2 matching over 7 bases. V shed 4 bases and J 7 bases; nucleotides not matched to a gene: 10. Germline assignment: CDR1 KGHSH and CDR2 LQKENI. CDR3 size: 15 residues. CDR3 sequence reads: CASSLTGGGGNEQFF. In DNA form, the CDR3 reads TGTGCCAGCTCACTGACGGGGGGAGGCGGAAATGAGCAGTTCTTC.

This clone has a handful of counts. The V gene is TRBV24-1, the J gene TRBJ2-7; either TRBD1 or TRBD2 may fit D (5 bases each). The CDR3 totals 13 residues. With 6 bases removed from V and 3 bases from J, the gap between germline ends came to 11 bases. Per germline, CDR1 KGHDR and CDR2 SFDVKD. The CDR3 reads CATSPGTDYEQYF. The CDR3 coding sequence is TGTGCCACCAGTCCCGGGACGGACTACGAGCAGTACTTC.

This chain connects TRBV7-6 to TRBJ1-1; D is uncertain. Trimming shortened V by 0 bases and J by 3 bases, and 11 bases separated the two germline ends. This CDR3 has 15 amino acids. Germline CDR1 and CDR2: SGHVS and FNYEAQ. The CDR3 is CASSLAASRDTEAFF. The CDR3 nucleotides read TGTGCCAGCAGCTTAGCGGCGTCGCGAGACACTGAAGCTTTCTTT.

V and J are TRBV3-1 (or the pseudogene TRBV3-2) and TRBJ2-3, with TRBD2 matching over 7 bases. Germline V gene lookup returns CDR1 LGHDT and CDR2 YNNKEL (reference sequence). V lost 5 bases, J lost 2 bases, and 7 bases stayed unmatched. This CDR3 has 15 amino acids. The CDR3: CASSGMGLLTDTQYF. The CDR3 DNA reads TGTGCCAGCAGCGGGATGGGACTACTCACAGATACGCAGTATTTT.

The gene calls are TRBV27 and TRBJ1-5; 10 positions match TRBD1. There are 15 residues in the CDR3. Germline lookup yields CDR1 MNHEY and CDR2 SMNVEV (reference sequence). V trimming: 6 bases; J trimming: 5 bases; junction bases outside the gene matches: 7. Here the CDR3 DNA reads TGTGCCAGCAGCTCCGGACAGGGGGGTTATCAGCCCCAGCATTTT. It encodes CASSSGQGGYQPQHF.